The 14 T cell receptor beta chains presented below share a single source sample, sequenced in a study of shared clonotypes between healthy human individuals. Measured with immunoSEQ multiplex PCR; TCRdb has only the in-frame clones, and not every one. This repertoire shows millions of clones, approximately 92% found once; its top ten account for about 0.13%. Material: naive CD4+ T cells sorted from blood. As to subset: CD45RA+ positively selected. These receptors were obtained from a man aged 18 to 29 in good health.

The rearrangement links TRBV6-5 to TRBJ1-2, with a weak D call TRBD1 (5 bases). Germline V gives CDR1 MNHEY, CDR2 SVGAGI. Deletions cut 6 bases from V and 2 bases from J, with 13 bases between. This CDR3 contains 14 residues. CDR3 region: CASSLAGGNYGYTF. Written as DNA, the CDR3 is TGTGCCAGCAGCCTGGCGGGGGGGAACTATGGCTACACCTTC.

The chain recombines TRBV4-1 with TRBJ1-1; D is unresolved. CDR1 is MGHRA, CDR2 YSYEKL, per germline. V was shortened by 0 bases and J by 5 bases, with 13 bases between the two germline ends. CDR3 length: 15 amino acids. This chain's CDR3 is CASSQEHSPGTEAFF. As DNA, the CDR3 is TGCGCCAGCAGCCAAGAGCACAGCCCGGGGACTGAAGCTTTCTTT.

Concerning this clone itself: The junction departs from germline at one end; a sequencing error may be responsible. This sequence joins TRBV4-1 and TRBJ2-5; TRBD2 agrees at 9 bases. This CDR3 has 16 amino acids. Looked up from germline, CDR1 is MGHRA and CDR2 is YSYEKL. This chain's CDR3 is CASSQNPSGVQEAQYF. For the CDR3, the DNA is TGCGCCAGCAGCCAGAACCCTAGCGGGGTGCAAGAGGCCCAGTACTTC.

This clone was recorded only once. CDR3 bases: TGTGCCAGCACCGCAGGGACAGGGTTGACCTACGAGCAGTACTTC. It specifies CASTAGTGLTYEQYF. This chain links TRBV6-1 with TRBJ2-7; TRBD1 aligns across 9 bases. The CDR3 totals 15 residues. The junction had 9 bases not matched to a gene; V was cut back by 7 bases and J by 2 bases. CDR1 is MNHNS, CDR2 SASEGT, per germline.

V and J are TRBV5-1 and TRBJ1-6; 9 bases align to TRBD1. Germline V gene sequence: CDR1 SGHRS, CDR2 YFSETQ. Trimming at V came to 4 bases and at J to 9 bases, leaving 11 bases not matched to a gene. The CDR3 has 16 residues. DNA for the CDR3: TGCGCCAGCAGCCTGACGATGGACAGGGGTGGTTCACCCCTCCACTTT. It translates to CASSLTMDRGGSPLHF.

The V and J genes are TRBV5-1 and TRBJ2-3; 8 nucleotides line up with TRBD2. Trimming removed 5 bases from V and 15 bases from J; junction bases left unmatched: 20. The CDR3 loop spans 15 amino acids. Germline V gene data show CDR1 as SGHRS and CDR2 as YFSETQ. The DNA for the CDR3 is TGCGCCAGCAGGCCGGGGAGCGGGAGCGCCTCCGGAGAATATTTT. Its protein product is CASRPGSGSASGEYF.

CDR3 region: CASSAPRQEGETQYF. DNA for the CDR3: TGTGCCAGCAGCGCACCTCGACAGGAAGGAGAGACCCAGTACTTC. V and J are TRBV7-8 and TRBJ2-5, with D perhaps matching TRBD1 (6 bases). V lost 5 bases and J lost 4, with 17 bases in between. The germline gives CDR1 SGHVS, CDR2 FQNEAQ. The length of the CDR3 is 15 residues.

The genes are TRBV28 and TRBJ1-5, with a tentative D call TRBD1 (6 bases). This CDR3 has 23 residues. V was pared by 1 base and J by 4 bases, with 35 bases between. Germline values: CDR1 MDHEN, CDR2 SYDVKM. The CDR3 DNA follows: TGTGCCAGCAGTTTATCAACAGGGAACATAACAAGCTGGATAATGTGGTTTAATCAGCCCCAGCATTTT. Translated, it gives CASSLSTGNITSWIMWFNQPQHF.

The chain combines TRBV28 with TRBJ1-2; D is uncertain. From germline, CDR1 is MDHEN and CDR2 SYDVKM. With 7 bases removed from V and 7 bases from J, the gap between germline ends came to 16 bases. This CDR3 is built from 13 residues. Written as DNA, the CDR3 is TGTGCCAGCACCTCGCCGGACGGGCTTGGCTACACCTTC. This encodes CASTSPDGLGYTF.

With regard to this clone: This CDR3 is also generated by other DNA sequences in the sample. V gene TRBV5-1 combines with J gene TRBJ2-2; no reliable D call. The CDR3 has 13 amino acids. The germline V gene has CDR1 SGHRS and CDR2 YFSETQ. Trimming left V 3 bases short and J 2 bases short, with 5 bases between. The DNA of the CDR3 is TGCGCCAGCAGCTCAGATAACACCGGGGAGCTGTTTTTT. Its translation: CASSSDNTGELFF.

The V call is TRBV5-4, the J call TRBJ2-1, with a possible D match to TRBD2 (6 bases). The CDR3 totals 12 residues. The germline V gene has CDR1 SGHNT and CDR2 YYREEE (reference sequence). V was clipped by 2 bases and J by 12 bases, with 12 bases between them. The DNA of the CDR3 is TGTGCCAGCAGCTTCCCGGGGGTCGTGCAGTTCTTC. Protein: CASSFPGVVQFF.

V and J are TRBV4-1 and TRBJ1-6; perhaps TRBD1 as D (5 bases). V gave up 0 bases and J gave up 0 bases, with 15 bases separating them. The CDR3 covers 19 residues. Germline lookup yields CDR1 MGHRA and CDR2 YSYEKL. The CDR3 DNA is TGCGCCAGCAGCCAAGACGCCCAGGCAGGGAGCTCCTATAATTCACCCCTCCACTTT. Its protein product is CASSQDAQAGSSYNSPLHF.

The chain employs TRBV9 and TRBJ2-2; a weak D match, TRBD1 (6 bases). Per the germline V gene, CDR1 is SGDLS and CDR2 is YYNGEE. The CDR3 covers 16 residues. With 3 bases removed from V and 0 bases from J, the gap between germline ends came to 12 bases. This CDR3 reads CASSGPRTANTGELFF. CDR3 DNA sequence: TGTGCCAGCAGCGGCCCCCGGACAGCGAACACCGGGGAGCTGTTTTTT.

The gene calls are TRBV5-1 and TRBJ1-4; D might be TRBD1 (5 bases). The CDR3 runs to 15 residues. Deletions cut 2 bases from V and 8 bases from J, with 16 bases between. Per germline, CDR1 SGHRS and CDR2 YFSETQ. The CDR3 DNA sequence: TGCGCCAGCAGCTTCTCCGGGGGAGAAGGGGAAAAACTGTTTTTT. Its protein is CASSFSGGEGEKLFF.